This T cell receptor (beta chain) appears in the sequencing data of a study of blood T cell repertoires in COVID-19. About the research overall: Samples came from the United States, Italy and Spain, spanning acute and convalescent COVID-19. In each case, the material was cDNA or gDNA derived from T cells, B-cell-depleted T cells, or PBMCs.

Authors' data handling: Reference gene primers were amplified, and this amplification served to estimate nucleated cell counts. Profiling relied on immunoSEQ multiplex PCR, and the TCRdb table lists in-frame clones only, not all of them. V and J calls and clone size are as listed in that table; D and trimming were resolved from the DNA. The repertoire holds about 140,000 clones, roughly 90% seen once, with 1.5% to 2% in the top ten. Trimming removed 1 base at V and 4 bases at J, with 16 bases between. Germline V CDR1 and CDR2: SEHNR, FQNEAQ (reference sequence). The CDR3 has 16 residues. This sequence joins TRBV7-9 and TRBJ2-5; D possibly corresponds to TRBD2 (6 bases). Sequencing used peripheral blood. This TCR was sampled from a man between 65 and 85 years old with acute or convalescent COVID-19. The CDR3 nucleotides are TGTGCCAGCAGCTTAGAGGCGGGACGGACCAGAGAGACCCAGTACTTC. It yields the protein CASSLEAGRTRETQYF.